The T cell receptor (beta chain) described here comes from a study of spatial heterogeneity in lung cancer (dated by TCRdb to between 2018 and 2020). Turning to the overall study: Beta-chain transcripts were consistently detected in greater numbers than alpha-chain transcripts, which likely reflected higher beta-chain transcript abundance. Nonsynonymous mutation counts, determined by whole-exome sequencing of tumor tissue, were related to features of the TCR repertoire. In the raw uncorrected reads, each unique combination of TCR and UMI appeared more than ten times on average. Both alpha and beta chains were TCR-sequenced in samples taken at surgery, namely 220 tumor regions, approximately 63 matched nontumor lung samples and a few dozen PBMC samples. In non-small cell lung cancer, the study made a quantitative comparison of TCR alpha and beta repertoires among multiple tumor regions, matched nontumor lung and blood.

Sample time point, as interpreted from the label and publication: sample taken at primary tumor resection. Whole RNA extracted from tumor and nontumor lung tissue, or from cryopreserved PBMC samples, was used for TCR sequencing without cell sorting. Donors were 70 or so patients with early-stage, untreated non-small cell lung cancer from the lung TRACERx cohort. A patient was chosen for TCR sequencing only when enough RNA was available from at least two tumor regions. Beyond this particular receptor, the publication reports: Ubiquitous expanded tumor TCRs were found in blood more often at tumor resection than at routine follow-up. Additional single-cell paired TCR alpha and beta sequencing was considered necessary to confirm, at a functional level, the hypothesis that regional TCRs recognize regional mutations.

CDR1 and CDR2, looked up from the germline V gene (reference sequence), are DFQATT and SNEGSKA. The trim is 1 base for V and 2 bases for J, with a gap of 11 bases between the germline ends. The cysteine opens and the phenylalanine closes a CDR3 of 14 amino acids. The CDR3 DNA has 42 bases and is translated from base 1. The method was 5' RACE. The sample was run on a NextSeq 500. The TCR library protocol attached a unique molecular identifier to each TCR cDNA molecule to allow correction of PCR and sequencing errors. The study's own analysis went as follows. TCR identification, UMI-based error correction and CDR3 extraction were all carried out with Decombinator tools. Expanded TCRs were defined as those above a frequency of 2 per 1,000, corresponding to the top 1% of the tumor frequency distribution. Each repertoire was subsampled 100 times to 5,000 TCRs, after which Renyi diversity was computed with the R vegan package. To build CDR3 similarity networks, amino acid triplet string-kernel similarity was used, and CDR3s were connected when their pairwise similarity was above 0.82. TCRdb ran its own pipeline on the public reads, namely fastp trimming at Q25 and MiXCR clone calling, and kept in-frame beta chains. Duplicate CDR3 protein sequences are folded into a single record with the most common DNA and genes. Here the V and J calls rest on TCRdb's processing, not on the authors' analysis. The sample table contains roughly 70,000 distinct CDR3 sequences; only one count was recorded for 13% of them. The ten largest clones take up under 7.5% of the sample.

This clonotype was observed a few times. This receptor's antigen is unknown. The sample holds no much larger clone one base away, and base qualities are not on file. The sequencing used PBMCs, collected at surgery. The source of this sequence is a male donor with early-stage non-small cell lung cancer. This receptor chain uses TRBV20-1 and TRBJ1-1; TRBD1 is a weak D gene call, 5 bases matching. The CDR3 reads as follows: CSARGGRVNTEAFF. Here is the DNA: TGCAGTGCTAGAGGGGGACGGGTCAACACTGAAGCTTTCTTT.